The clone carrying this TCR beta chain occurred a few times. Its matching antigen is unknown. The junction departs from the called germline gene at one end, perhaps through a read error. The data were taken from a study of CD8 T cells in ankylosing spondylitis. Study-wide results and limits: Reactive arthritis synovial fluid and blood were previously reported to contain some motif variants. As reported, disease-linked clones showed significant enrichment in matched ankylosing spondylitis synovial fluid. Ankylosing spondylitis blood appeared to carry a characteristic TCR beta motif of roughly eight highly homologous variants.

It was by quantitative 5'-RACE with molecular barcodes that TCR beta libraries were made. TCRdb reprocessed the 5' RACE reads with MiXCR, giving one entry per CDR3 protein. The sample lists about 160,000 distinct CDR3 sequences; around 9.6% were seen once. Looked up from germline, CDR1 is GTSNPN and CDR2 is SVGIG (reference sequence). CDR3 size: 8 residues. The sequence was collected from a female donor with ankylosing spondylitis or in good health (not recorded which). The gene calls are TRBV30 and TRBJ1-2; D not certain. Input material: blood, either unsorted or a sorted T cell fraction (not recorded which). CDR3 region: CAWSLGNF. CDR3 nucleotide sequence: TGTGCCTGGAGTCTAGGTAACTTC.